A single TCR beta chain is shown here with its context. Germline lookup yields CDR1 LNHNV and CDR2 YYDKDF (reference sequence). Trimming at V came to 5 bases and at J to 2 bases, leaving 4 bases not matched to a gene. This CDR3 contains 14 residues. This sample is drawn from a study of blood T cell repertoires in COVID-19. Study summary: Specimens from acute and convalescent COVID-19 originated in the United States, Italy and Spain.

Clones were read by immunoSEQ multiplex PCR, and TCRdb kept only the in-frame ones, dropping some. The sample consists of some 270,000 clones, around nine tenths of them appearing once. The origin of this receptor is a man aged 45-60 years with acute or convalescent COVID-19. The source material was peripheral blood. The gene calls are TRBV15 and TRBJ2-7; 9 bases align to TRBD1. This CDR3 reads CATSRDRATYEQYF. The CDR3 nucleotides are TGTGCCACCAGCCGGGACAGGGCCACCTACGAGCAGTACTTC.